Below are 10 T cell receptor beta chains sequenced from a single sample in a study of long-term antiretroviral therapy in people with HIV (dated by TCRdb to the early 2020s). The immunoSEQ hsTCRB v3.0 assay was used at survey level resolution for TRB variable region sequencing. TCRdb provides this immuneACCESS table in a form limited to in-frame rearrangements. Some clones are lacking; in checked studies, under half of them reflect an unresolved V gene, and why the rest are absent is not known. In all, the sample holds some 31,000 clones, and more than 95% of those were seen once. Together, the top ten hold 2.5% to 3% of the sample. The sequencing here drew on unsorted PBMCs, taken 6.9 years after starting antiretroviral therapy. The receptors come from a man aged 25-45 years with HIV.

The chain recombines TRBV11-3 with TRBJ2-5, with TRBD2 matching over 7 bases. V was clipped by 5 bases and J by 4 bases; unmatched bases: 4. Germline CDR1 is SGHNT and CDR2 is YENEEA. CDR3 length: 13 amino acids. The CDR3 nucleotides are TGTGCCAGCAGCCCCGGGGGGAGAGAGACCCAGTACTTC. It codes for CASSPGGRETQYF.

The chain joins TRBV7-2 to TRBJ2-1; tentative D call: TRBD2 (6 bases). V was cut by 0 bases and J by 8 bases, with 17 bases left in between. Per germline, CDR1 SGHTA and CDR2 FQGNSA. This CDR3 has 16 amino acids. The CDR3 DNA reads TGTGCCAGCAGCTTAGCGCGAGTTGGCGGGGTTGATGAGCAGTTCTTC. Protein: CASSLARVGGVDEQFF.

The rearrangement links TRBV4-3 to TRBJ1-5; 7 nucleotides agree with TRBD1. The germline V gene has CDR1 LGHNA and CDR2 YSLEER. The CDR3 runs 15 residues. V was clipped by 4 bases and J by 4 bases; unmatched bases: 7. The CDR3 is CASSLDRVTNQPQHF. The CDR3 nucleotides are TGCGCCAGCAGCCTAGACAGGGTCACTAATCAGCCCCAGCATTTT.

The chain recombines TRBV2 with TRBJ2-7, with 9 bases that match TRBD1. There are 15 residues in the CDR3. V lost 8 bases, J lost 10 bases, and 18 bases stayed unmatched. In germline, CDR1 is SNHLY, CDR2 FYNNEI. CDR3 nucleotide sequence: TGTGCCAGCTCCTGGATGGACAGGGGATTAGTACAACAGTACTTC. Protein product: CASSWMDRGLVQQYF.

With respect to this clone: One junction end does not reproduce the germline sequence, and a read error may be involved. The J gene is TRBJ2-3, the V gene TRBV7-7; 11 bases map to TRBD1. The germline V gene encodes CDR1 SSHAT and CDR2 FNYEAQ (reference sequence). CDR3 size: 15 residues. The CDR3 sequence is CASSPGQGVTDTQYF. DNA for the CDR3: TGTGCTAGCAGCCCGGGACAGGGGGTGACAGATACGCAGTATTTT.

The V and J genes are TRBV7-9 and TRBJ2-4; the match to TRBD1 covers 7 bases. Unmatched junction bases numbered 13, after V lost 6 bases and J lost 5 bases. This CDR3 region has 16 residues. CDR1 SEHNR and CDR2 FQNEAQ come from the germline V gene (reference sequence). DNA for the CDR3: TGTGCCAGCAGGTCGACCAGGGGGACATCCGAAAACATTCAGTACTTC. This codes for CASRSTRGTSENIQYF.

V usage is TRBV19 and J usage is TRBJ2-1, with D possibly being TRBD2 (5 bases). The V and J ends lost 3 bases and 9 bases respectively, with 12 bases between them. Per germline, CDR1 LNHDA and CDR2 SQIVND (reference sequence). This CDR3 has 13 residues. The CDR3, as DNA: TGTGCCAGTAGTATCAGACCTGAGGGTGAGCAGTTCTTC. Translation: CASSIRPEGEQFF.

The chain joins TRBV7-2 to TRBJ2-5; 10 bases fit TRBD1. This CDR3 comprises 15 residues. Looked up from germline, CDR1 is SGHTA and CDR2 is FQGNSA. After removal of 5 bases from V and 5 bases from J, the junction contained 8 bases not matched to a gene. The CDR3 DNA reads TGTGCCAGCAGCCCCGTTGGGGACAGGGGCGAGACCCAGTACTTC. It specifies CASSPVGDRGETQYF.

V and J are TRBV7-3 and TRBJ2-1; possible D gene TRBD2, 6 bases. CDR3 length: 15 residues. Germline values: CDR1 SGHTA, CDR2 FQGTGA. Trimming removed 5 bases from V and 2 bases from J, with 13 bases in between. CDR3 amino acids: CASSELGGTYNEQFF. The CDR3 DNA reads TGTGCCAGCAGCGAGCTGGGGGGTACCTACAATGAGCAGTTCTTC.

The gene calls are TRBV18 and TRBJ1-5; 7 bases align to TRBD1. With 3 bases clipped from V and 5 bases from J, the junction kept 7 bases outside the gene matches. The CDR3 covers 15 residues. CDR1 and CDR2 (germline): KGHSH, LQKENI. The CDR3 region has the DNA TGTGCCAGCTCACCCGACAGGGTTGTCGATCAGCCCCAGCATTTT. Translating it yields CASSPDRVVDQPQHF.